One and the same sample provided the 7 T cell receptor beta chains below, sequenced in a study of CD8 T cells in Susac syndrome. Reverse transcription of 0.5 to 1 ug RNA was performed with random hexamers. TCRdb reprocessed the immunoSEQ multiplex PCR reads with MiXCR, giving one entry per CDR3 protein. This table has 180,000 or so distinct CDR3 sequences, around 96% appearing once. Sequencing was done on a sample of CD4+ T cells from PBMCs. The receptors shown here come from a human donor in good health.

This chain joins TRBV25-1 and TRBJ1-1; 7 bases match TRBD1. There are 14 residues in the CDR3. V dropped 5 bases and J dropped 7; count of bases not matched to a gene: 10. Germline V gene data show CDR1 as MGHDK and CDR2 as SYGVNS. The CDR3 loop is CASSTTGVMGEAFF. The DNA of the CDR3 is TGTGCCAGCAGTACCACAGGGGTAATGGGTGAAGCTTTCTTT.

The J gene is TRBJ2-3, the V gene TRBV18, with D maybe TRBD1 (5 bases). Germline V gives CDR1 KGHSH, CDR2 LQKENI. The CDR3 length is 14 residues. The V and J ends lost 1 base and 0 bases respectively, with 5 bases between them. The CDR3 spells CASSPRQSTDTQYF. In DNA, the CDR3 is TGTGCCAGCTCACCACGACAGAGCACAGATACGCAGTATTTT.

The chain joins TRBV5-1 to TRBJ2-3; D may be TRBD1 or TRBD2 (5 bases each). This CDR3 has 14 amino acids. Germline CDR1 and CDR2: SGHRS and YFSETQ. V shed 4 bases and J shed 6 bases, with 15 bases lying between them. The CDR3 DNA reads as TGCGCCAGCAGCCAGGGCGGTTGGGAGGATACGCAGTATTTT. This translates into CASSQGGWEDTQYF. Full variable domain (missing parts from reference TRBV5-1 and TRBJ2-3): KAGVTQTPRYLIKTRGQQVTLSCSPISGHRSVSWYQQTPGQGLQFLFEYFSETQRNKGNFPGRFSGRQFSNSRSEMNVSTLELGDSALYLCASSQGGWEDTQYFGPGTRLTVL.

This chain uses TRBV28 with TRBJ1-3; D perhaps matches TRBD1 (5 bases). The germline CDR1 and CDR2 sequences are MDHEN and SYDVKM. This CDR3 is 15 amino acids long. V lost 4 bases to trimming and J lost 0 bases, with 10 bases between them. The DNA for the CDR3 is TGTGCCAGCAGTTCACCAGGGACCTCTGGAAACACCATATATTTT. Protein product: CASSSPGTSGNTIYF.

The V and J genes are TRBV19 and TRBJ1-5; no definite D call. V gave up 4 bases and J gave up 7 bases, with 11 bases separating them. Germline CDR1 reads LNHDA; CDR2 reads SQIVND (reference sequence). This CDR3 has 13 amino acids. CDR3 DNA: TGTGCCAGTAGTACAAGGGTCGGGCAGCCCCAGCATTTT. Amino acid sequence: CASSTRVGQPQHF.

The chain links TRBV29-1 to TRBJ2-1; maybe TRBD2 (6 bases). The CDR3 is made up of 11 amino acids. Germline V gene sequence: CDR1 SQVTM, CDR2 ANQGSEA. Trimming took 8 bases from V and 8 from J, leaving 13 bases between them. The CDR3 region is CSPPGEDEQFF. Here the CDR3 DNA reads TGCAGCCCCCCTGGGGAGGATGAGCAGTTCTTC.

The chain combines TRBV12-3 or TRBV12-4 with TRBJ2-1; possible D gene TRBD2, 5 bases. The CDR3 spans 15 residues. Trimming shortened V by 6 bases and J by 0 bases, and 12 bases separated the two germline ends. CDR3 nucleotide sequence: TGTGCCAGCAGCCAAAGGACTCACTCCTACAATGAGCAGTTCTTC. Protein product: CASSQRTHSYNEQFF.